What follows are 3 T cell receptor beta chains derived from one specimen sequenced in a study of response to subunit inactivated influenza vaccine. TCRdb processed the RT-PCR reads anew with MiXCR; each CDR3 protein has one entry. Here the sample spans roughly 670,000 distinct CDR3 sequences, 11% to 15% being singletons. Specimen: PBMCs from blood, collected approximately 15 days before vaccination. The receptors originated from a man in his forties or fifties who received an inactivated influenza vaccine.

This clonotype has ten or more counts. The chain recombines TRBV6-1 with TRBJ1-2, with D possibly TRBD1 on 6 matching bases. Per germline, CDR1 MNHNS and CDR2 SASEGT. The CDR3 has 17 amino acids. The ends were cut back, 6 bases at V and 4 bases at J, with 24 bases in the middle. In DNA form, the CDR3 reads TGTGCCAGCAGCTCCAAACAGGGTCAGGGCCTACGCTATGGCTACACCTTC. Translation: CASSSKQGQGLRYGYTF.

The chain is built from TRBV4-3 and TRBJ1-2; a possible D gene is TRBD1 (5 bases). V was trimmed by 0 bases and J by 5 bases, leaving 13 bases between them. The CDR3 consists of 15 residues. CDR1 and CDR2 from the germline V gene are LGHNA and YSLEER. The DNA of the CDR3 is TGCGCCAGCAGCCAAGATCATGGACACCGATATGGCTACACCTTC. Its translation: CASSQDHGHRYGYTF.

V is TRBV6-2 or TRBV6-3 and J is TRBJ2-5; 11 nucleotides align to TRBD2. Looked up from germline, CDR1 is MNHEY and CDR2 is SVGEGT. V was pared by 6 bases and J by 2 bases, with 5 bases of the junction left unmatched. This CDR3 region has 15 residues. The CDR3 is CASSPTSGKQETQYF. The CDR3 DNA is TGTGCCAGCAGCCCGACTAGCGGGAAGCAAGAGACCCAGTACTTC.